The following is a TCR beta chain sequence with its context. Trimming took 5 bases from V and 7 from J, leaving 12 bases between them. This CDR3 spans 14 amino acids. Germline loops: CDR1 SGHTA, CDR2 FQGNSA. This record comes from a study of blood T cell repertoires in COVID-19. Per the authors' pipeline: Nucleated cell counts were estimated from reference gene primer amplification. The data were produced by immunoSEQ multiplex PCR, yet TCRdb's version contains in-frame clones alone and is incomplete. V, J and clone size are taken as reported in that table, and D and trimming were inferred from the DNA itself. The profile shows about 410,000 clones, 80% to 95% of them singletons. The participants were between about 18 and 95 years old and came from some 25 US areas. Donors in Cohort 3 counted as recovered after two negative PCRs, clearance, or symptom resolution.

The receptor's source is a man younger than 30 who had recovered from COVID-19. Sequencing was carried out using PBMCs or T cells enriched from blood (not recorded which). J is TRBJ1-6 and V is TRBV7-2; tentatively, D is TRBD1 (6 bases). The CDR3 nucleotides are TGTGCCAGCAGCCAACGGACAGACAATTCACCCCTCCACTTT. Translating it yields CASSQRTDNSPLHF. The full variable domain, in which reference TRBV7-2 and TRBJ1-6 provide the parts outside the CDR3, is GAGVSQSPSNKVTEKGKDVELRCDPISGHTALYWYRQSLGQGLEFLIYFQGNSAPDKSGLPSDRFSAERTGGSVSTLTIQRTQQEDSAVYLCASSQRTDNSPLHFGNGTRLTVT.